A selection of T cell receptor beta chains follows, all from one sample in a study of blood T cell repertoires in COVID-19. Profiled with immunoSEQ multiplex PCR; TCRdb holds only in-frame clones, not every one. The table lists approximately 150,000 clones, around 85% of them singletons. Sequences were obtained from peripheral blood. These receptors were taken from a man aged 55 to 69 with active or convalescent COVID-19. CDR3s include the opening cysteine and the closing phenylalanine or tryptophan. Rows give clone size only sometimes, using once, few, many, or a class for an expanded clone.

clone_size j_call v_call cdr3_aa
. TRBJ1-1 TRBV27 CASSRTGINTEAFF
. TRBJ1-4 TRBV7-8 CASSLDGTGPKLFF
. TRBJ2-3 TRBV6-5 CASKIQGISVDTQYF
. TRBJ1-1 TRBV2 CASSGGQTLSRNTEAFF
. TRBJ1-4 TRBV7-9 CASSSDRATNEKLFF
. TRBJ2-5 TRBV28 CASSARTSGRNGETQYF
. TRBJ1-1 TRBV7-2 CASSAVGGTQNTEAFF
. TRBJ2-3 TRBV27 CASSLGLASTDTQYF
. TRBJ1-1 TRBV7-8 CASSDQGQGWAEAFF
many TRBJ2-1 TRBV7-3 CASSLDRVPYNEQFF
few TRBJ1-3 TRBV3-1/TRBV3-2 CASSQGTGGTIYF
. TRBJ1-6 TRBV12-3/TRBV12-4 CASSLGGRALLHF
. TRBJ1-1 TRBV6-2/TRBV6-3 CASSYSTGGSMNTEAFF
. TRBJ1-2 TRBV7-9 CASSLAGGDYGYTF
once TRBJ2-1 TRBV2 CASSTGTGGITYNEQFF
. TRBJ2-5 TRBV12-3/TRBV12-4 CASSGLVYETQYF
. TRBJ1-5 TRBV6-6 CASSYSMTDYQPQHF
few TRBJ2-2 TRBV2 CASRPGQGARDTGELFF
. TRBJ2-5 TRBV28 CASSLGLVGETQYF
. TRBJ1-5 TRBV7-9 CASSLGAGHQPQHF
. TRBJ2-2 TRBV5-4 CASSNAGTITGELFF
. TRBJ2-1 TRBV18 CASSSEAGGTYNEQFF
. TRBJ1-2 TRBV24-1 CGGGTGGAEGYTF
. TRBJ2-3 TRBV7-9 CASSPRTGGRTQYF
. TRBJ2-7 TRBV20-1 CSASEPRGRFYEQYF
. TRBJ2-5 TRBV6-2/TRBV6-3 CASSLRLASETQYF
. TRBJ1-4 TRBV18 CASSPRGNLEKLFF
. TRBJ2-1 TRBV6-5 CAATRSSGGYNEQFF
. TRBJ2-7 TRBV4-1 CASSQDQGIGEQYF
few TRBJ1-2 TRBV10-3 CAIMEGSTNYGYTF
few TRBJ2-3 TRBV4-1 CASSRELAGGVDTQYF
. TRBJ2-3 TRBV11-2 CASSLDWTSGGSWDTQYF
. TRBJ2-3 TRBV5-8 CASRSGLAGTDTQYF
many TRBJ2-3 TRBV3-1/TRBV3-2 CASSQSSGKGPDTQYF
. TRBJ1-2 TRBV3-1/TRBV3-2 CASSPTDRAGQGYTF
. TRBJ2-7 TRBV20-1 CSASRTSGRWGYEQYF
once TRBJ1-4 TRBV2 CASSGQTPNEKLFF
once TRBJ1-3 TRBV3-1/TRBV3-2 CASSPPGRGNTIYF
. TRBJ1-2 TRBV6-1 CASSEALRDRGFKSYGYTF
. TRBJ2-1 TRBV11-2 CASSQGLAPSYNEQFF
. TRBJ1-3 TRBV6-6 CASSSQSFSGNTIYF
. TRBJ1-6 TRBV5-6 CASSLASKNSPLHF
. TRBJ1-2 TRBV12-3/TRBV12-4 CASTWGEGYTF
once TRBJ2-7 TRBV6-5 CASSYSGQGPYEQYF
once TRBJ1-3 TRBV7-2 CASSRGGTGAGNTIYF
few TRBJ1-2 TRBV6-5 CASSTGTGVFGYTF
. TRBJ2-7 TRBV5-1 CASSPGQGAREQYF
once TRBJ1-1 TRBV6-4 CASSGNRSLNTEAFF
. TRBJ2-3 TRBV27 CASSLAGGPADTQYF
. TRBJ2-7 TRBV19 CASSIAGDTYEQYF
. TRBJ2-7 TRBV6-6 CASSISGFRDEQYF